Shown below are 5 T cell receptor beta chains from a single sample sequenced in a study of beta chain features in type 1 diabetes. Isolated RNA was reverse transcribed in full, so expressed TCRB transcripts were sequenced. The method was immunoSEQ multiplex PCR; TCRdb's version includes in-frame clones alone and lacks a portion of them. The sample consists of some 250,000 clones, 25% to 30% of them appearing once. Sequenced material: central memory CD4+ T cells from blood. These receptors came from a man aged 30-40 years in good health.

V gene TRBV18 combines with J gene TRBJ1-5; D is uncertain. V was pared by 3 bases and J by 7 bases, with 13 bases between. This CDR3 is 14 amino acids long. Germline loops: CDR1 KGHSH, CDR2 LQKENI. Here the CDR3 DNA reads TGTGCCAGCTCACCGGGAATTGAAGGGCAGCCCCAGCATTTT. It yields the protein CASSPGIEGQPQHF. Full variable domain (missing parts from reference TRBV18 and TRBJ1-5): NAGVMQNPRHLVRRRGQEARLRCSPMKGHSHVYWYRQLPEEGLKFMVYLQKENIIDESGMPKERFSAEFPKEGPSILRIQQVVRGDSAAYFCASSPGIEGQPQHFGDGTRLSIL.

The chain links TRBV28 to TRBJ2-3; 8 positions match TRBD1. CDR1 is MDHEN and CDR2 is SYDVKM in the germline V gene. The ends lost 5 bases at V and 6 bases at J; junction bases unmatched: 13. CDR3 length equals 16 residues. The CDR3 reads CASSPGGIPRGDTQYF. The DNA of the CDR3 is TGTGCCAGCAGTCCAGGGGGCATCCCTCGGGGGGATACGCAGTATTTT. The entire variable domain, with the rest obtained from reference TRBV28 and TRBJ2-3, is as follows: DVKVTQSSRYLVKRTGEKVFLECVQDMDHENMFWYRQDPGLGLRLIYFSYDVKMKEKGDIPEGYSVSREKKERFSLILESASTNQTSMYLCASSPGGIPRGDTQYFGPGTRLTVL.

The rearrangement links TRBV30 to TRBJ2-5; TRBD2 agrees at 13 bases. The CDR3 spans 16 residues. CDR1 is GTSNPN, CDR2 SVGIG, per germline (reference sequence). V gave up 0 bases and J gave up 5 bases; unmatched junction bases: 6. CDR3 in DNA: TGTGCCTGGAGTGTACCCACTAGCGGGAGGGCCGAGACCCAGTACTTC. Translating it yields CAWSVPTSGRAETQYF.

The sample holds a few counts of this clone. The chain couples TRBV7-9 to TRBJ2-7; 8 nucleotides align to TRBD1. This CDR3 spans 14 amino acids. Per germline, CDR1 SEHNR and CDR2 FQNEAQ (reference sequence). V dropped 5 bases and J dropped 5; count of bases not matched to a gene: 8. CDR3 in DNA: TGTGCCAGCAGCACCCGGACAGGGAGCAACGAGCAGTACTTC. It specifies CASSTRTGSNEQYF.

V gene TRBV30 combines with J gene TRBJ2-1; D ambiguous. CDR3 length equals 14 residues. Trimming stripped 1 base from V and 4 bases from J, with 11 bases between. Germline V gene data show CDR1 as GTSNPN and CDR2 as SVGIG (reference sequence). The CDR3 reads CAWSGGNLYNEQFF. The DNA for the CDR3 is TGTGCCTGGAGTGGTGGGAACCTATACAATGAGCAGTTCTTC. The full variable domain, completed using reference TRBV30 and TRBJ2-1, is SQTIHQWPATLVQPVGSPLSLECTVEGTSNPNLYWYRQAAGRGLQLLFYSVGIGQISSEVPQNLSASRPQDRQFILSSKKLLLSDSGFYLCAWSGGNLYNEQFFGPGTRLTVL.